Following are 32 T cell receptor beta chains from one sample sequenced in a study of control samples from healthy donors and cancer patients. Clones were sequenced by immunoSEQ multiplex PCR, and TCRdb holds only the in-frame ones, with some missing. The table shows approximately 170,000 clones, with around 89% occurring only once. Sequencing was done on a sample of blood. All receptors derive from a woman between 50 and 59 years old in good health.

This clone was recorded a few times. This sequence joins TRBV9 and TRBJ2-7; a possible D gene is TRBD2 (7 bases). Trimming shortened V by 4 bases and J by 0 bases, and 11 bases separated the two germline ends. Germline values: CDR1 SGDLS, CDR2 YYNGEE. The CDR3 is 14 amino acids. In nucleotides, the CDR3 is TGTGCCAGCAGCCCTGCGGGGGCCTCCTACGAGCAGTACTTC. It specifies CASSPAGASYEQYF.

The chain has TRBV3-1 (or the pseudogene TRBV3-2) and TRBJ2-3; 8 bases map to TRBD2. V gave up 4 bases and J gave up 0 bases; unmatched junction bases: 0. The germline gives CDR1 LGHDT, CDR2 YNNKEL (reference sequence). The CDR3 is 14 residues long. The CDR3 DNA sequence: TGTGCCAGCAGCCCTAGCGGGAGCACAGATACGCAGTATTTT. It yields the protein CASSPSGSTDTQYF.

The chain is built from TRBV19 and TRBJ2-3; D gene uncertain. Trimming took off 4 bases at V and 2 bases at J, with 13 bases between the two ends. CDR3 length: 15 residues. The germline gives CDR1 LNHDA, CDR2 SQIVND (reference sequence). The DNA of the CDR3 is TGTGCCAGTAGTAGGAACCCGGGCATCACAGATACGCAGTATTTT. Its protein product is CASSRNPGITDTQYF.

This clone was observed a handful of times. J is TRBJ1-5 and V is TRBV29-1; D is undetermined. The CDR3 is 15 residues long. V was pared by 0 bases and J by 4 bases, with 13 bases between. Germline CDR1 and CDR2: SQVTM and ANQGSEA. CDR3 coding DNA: TGCAGCGTTGAAGAGGGCTCGGGTGGGAATCAGCCCCAGCATTTT. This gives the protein CSVEEGSGGNQPQHF.

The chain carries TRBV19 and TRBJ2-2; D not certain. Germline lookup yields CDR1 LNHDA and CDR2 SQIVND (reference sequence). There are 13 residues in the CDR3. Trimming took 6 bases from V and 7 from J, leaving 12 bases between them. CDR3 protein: CASRDWSFGELFF. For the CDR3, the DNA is TGTGCCAGTAGAGACTGGTCTTTCGGGGAGCTGTTTTTT.

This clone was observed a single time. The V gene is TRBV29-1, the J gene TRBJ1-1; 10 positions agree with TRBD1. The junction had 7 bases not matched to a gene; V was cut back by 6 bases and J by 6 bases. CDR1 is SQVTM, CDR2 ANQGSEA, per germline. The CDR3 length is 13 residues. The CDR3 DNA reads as TGCAGCGTGTGTATGGGACAGGGGTCTGAAGCTTTCTTT. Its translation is CSVCMGQGSEAFF.

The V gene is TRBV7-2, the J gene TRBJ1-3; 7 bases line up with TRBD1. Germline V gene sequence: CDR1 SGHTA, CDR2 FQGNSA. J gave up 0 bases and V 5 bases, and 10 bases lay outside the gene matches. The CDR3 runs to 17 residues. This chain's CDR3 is CASSPSLTGASGNTIYF. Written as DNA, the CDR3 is TGTGCCAGCAGCCCTTCACTAACAGGGGCCTCTGGAAACACCATATATTTT.

DNA of the CDR3: TGCAGTGCTAGTAGAGGAGAGGTGCAAAATGAGCAGTTCTTC. It is translated as CSASRGEVQNEQFF. This chain links TRBV20-1 with TRBJ2-1; D remains unclear. This CDR3 is 14 amino acids long. Between the trimmed V and J ends, which lost 3 bases and 7 bases, there was a span of 16 bases. Germline CDR1 reads DFQATT; CDR2 reads SNEGSKA (reference sequence).

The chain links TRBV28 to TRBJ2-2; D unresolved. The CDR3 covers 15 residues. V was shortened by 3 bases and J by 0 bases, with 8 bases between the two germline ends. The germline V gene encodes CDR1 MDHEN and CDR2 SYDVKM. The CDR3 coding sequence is TGTGCCAGCAGTTTCCTACTCCCGAACACCGGGGAGCTGTTTTTT. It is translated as CASSFLLPNTGELFF.

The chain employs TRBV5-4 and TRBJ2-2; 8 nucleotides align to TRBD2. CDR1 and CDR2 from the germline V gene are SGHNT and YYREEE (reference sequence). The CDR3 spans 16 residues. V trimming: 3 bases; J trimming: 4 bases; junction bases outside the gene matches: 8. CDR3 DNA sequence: TGTGCCAGCAGCTCCCCGGGAGGGGAACTCACCGGGGAGCTGTTTTTT. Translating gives CASSSPGGELTGELFF.

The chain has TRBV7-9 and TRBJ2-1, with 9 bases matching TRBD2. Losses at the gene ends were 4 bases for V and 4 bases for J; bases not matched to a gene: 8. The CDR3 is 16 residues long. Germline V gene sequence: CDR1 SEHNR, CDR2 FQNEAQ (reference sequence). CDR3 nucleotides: TGTGCCAGCAGCTCAACCAGGACTAGCGAGTACAATGAGCAGTTCTTC. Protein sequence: CASSSTRTSEYNEQFF.

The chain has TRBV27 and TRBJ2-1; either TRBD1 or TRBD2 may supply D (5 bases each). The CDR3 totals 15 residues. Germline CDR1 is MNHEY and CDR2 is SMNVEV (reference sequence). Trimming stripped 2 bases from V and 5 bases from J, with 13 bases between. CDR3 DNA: TGTGCCAGCAGTTTAAATTGGGGGAGTAACAATGAGCAGTTCTTC. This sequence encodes CASSLNWGSNNEQFF.

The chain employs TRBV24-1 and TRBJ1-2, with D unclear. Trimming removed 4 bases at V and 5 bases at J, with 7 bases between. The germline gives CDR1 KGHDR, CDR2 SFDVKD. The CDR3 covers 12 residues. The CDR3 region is CATSDTRYGYTF. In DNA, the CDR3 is TGTGCCACCAGTGACACACGGTATGGCTACACCTTC.

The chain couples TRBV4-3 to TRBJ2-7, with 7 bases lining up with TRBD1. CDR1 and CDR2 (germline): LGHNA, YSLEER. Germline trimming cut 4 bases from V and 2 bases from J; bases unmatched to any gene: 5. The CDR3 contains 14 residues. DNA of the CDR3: TGCGCCAGCAGCCCCCGGACAGGAGCCTACGAGCAGTACTTC. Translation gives CASSPRTGAYEQYF.

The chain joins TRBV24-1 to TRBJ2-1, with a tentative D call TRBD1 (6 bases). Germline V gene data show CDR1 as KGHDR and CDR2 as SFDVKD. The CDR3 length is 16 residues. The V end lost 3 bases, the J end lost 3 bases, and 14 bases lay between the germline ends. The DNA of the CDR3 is TGTGCCACCAGTGATGCAGGGGTCGACTACTACAATGAGCAGTTCTTC. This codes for CATSDAGVDYYNEQFF.

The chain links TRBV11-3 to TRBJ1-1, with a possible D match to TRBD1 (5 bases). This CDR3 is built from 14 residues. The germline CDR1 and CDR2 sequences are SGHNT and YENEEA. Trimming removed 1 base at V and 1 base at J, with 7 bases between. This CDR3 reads CASSLGGENTEAFF. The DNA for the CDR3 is TGTGCCAGCAGCTTAGGGGGGGAGAACACTGAAGCTTTCTTT.

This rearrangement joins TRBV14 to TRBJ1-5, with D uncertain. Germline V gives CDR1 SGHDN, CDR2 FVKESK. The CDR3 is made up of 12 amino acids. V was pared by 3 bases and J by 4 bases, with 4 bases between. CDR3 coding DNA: TGTGCCAGCAGCCAGGGGAATCAGCCCCAGCATTTT. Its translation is CASSQGNQPQHF.

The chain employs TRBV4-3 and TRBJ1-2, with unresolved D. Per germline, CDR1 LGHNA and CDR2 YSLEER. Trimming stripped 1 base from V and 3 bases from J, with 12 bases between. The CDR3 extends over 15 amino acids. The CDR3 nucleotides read TGCGCCAGCAGCCAAGGGCCGAGGGCGGACTATGGCTACACCTTC. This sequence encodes CASSQGPRADYGYTF.

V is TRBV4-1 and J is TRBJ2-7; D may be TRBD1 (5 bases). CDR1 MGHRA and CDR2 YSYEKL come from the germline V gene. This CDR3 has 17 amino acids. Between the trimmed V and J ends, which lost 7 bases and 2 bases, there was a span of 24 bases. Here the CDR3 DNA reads TGCGCCAGCATTGACAGCAGATTCATTACTCTACCCTACGAGCAGTACTTC. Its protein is CASIDSRFITLPYEQYF.

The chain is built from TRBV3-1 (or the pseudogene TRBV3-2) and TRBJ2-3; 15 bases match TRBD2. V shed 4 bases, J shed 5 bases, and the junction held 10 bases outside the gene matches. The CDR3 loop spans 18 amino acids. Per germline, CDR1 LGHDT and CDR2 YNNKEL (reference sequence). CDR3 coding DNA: TGTGCCAGCAGCCTAGGACTAGCGGGAGGGCGTCTGGGAGATACGCAGTATTTT. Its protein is CASSLGLAGGRLGDTQYF.

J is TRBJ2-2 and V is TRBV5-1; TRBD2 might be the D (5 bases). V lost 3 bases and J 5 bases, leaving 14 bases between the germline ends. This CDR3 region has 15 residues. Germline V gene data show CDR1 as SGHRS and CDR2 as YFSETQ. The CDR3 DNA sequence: TGCGCCAGCAGCTCAAACCCCCGAGGGACCGGGGAGCTGTTTTTT. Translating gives CASSSNPRGTGELFF.

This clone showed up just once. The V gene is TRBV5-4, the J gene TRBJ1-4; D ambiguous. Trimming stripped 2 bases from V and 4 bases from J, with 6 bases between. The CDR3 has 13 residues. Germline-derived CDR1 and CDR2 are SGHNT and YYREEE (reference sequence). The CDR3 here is CASSLMGNEKLFF. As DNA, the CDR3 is TGTGCCAGCAGCTTAATGGGTAATGAAAAACTGTTTTTT.

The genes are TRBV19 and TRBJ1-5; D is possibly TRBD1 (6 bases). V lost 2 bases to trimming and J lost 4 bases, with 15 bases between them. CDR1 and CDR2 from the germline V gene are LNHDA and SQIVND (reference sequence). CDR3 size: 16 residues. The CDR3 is CASSINPLGGNQPQHF. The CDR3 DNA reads TGTGCCAGTAGTATAAACCCATTAGGGGGAAATCAGCCCCAGCATTTT. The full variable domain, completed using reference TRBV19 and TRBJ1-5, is DGGITQSPKYLFRKEGQNVTLSCEQNLNHDAMYWYRQDPGQGLRLIYYSQIVNDFQKGDIAEGYSVSREKKESFPLTVTSAQKNPTAFYLCASSINPLGGNQPQHFGDGTRLSIL.

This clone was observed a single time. The CDR3 is CASSLDRGNSPLHF. The CDR3, as DNA: TGTGCCAGCAGCTTGGACAGGGGGAATTCACCCCTCCACTTT. The chain recombines TRBV5-4 with TRBJ1-6; 8 bases map to TRBD1. The length of the CDR3 is 14 residues. With 0 bases clipped from V and 7 bases from J, the junction kept 0 bases outside the gene matches. Germline V gives CDR1 SGHNT, CDR2 YYREEE (reference sequence).

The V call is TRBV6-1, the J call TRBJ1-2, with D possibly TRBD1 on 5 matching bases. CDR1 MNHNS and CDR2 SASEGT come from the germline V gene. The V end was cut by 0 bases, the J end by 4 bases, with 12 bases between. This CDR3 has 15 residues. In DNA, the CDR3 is TGTGCCAGCAGTGAAGCACAGCAGGGCCTCTATGGCTACACCTTC. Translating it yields CASSEAQQGLYGYTF.

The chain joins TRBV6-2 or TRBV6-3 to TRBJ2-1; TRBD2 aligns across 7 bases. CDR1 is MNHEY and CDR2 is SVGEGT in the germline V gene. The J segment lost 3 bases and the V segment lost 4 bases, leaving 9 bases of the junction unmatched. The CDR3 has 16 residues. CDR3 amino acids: CASSSWTGGYYNEQFF. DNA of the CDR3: TGTGCCAGCAGTTCTTGGACGGGAGGTTACTACAATGAGCAGTTCTTC.

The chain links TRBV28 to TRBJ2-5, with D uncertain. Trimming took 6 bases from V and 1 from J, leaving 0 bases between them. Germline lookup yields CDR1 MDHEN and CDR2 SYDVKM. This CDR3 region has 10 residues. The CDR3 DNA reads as TGTGCCAGCAGCCAAGAGACCCAGTACTTC. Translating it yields CASSQETQYF.

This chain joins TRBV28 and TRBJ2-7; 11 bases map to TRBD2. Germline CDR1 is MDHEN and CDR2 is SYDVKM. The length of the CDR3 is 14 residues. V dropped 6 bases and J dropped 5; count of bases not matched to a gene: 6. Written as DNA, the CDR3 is TGTGCCAGCAGCCCTAGCGGGAGGTTCAACGAGCAGTACTTC. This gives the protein CASSPSGRFNEQYF.

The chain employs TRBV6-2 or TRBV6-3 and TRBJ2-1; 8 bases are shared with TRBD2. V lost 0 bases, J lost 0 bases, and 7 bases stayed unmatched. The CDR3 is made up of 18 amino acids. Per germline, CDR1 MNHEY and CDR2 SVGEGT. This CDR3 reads CASSYSTSGHSSYNEQFF. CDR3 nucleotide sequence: TGTGCCAGCAGTTACTCCACTAGCGGCCACAGCTCCTACAATGAGCAGTTCTTC.

The CDR3 spells CASSIKGLGNSPLHF. CDR3 nucleotide sequence: TGTGCCAGTAGTATAAAGGGGCTTGGGAATTCACCCCTCCACTTT. The genes are TRBV19 and TRBJ1-6, with D perhaps TRBD1 (5 bases). The CDR3 covers 15 residues. Germline V gene sequence: CDR1 LNHDA, CDR2 SQIVND (reference sequence). V was pared by 2 bases and J by 7 bases, with 12 bases between.

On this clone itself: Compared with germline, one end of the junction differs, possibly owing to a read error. CDR3 residues: CASGLDETQYF. CDR3 bases: TGTGCCAGCGGTTTGGATGAGACCCAGTACTTC. The chain joins TRBV27 to TRBJ2-5; D is undetermined. Germline V gene sequence: CDR1 MNHEY, CDR2 SMNVEV (reference sequence). This CDR3 spans 11 amino acids.

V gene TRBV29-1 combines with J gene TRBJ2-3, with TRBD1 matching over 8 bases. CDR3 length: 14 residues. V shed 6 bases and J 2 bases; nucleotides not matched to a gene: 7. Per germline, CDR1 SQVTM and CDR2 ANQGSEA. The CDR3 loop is CSVTRTGITDTQYF. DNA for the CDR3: TGCAGCGTAACCCGGACAGGGATCACAGATACGCAGTATTTT.